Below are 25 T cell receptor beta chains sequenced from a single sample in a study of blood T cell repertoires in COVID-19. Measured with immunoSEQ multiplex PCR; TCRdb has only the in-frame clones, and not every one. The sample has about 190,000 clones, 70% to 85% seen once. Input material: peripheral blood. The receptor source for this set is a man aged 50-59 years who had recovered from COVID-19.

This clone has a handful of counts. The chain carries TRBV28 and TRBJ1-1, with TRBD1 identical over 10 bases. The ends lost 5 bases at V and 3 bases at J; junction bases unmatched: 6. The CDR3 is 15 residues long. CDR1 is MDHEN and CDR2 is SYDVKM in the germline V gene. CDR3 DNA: TGTGCCAGCAGTCCCCCCGGGACAGGGGACACTGAAGCTTTCTTT. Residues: CASSPPGTGDTEAFF.

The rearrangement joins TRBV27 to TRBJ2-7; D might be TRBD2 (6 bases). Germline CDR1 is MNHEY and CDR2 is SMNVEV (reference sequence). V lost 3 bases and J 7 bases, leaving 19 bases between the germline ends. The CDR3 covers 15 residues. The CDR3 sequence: CASSFNTAGNREQYF. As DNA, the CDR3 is TGTGCCAGCAGTTTTAATACGGCGGGGAATAGAGAGCAGTACTTC.

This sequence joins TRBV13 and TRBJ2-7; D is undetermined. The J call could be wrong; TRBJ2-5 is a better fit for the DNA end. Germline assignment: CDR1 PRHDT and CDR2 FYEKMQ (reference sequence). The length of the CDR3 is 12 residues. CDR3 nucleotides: TGTGCCAGCAGCCCCCGCTTGGAGACCCAGTACTTC. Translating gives CASSPRLETQYF.

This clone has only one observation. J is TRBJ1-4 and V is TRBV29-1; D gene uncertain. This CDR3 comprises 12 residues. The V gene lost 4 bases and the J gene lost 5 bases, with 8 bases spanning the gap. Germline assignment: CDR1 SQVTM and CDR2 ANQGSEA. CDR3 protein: CSVAVQNEKLFF. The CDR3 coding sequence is TGCAGCGTTGCAGTTCAGAATGAAAAACTGTTTTTT.

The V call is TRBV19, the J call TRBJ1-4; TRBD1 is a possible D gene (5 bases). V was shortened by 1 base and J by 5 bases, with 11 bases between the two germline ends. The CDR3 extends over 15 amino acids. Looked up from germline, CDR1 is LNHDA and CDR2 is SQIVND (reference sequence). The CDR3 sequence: CASSIAVAGNEKLFF. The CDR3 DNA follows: TGTGCCAGTAGTATAGCAGTTGCAGGGAATGAAAAACTGTTTTTT.

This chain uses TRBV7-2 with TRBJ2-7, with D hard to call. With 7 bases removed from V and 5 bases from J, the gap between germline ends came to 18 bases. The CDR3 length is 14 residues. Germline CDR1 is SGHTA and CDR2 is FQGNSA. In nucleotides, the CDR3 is TGTGCCAGCAAACTCACGCCATCTAGTGACGAGCAGTACTTC. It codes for CASKLTPSSDEQYF.

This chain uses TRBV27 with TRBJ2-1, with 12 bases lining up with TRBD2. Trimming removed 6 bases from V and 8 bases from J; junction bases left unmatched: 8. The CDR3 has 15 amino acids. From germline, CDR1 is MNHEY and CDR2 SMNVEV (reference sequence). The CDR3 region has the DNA TGTGCCAGCAGGGGAAGACTAGCGGGAGTGCATGAGCAGTTCTTC. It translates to CASRGRLAGVHEQFF.

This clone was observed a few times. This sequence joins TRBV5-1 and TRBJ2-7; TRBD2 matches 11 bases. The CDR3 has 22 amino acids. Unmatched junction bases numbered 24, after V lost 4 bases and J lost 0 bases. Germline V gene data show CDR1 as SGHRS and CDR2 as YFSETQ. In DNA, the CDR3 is TGCGCCAGCAGCAGACGAGGGGGCGCGGGCCTAGCGGGAGGAAACACCTCCTACGAGCAGTACTTC. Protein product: CASSRRGGAGLAGGNTSYEQYF.

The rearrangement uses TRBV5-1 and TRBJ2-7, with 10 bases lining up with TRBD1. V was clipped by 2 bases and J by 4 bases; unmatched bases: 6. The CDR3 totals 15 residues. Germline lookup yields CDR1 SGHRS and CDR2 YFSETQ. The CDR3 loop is CASSLGQGERYEQYF. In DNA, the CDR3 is TGCGCCAGCAGCTTAGGACAGGGGGAAAGGTACGAGCAGTACTTC.

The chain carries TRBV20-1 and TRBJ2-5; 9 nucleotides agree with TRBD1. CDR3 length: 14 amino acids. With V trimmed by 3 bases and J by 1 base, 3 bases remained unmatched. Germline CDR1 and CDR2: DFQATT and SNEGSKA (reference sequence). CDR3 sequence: CSASRDRAQETQYF. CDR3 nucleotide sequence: TGCAGTGCTAGTCGGGACAGGGCCCAAGAGACCCAGTACTTC.

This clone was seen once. CDR3 region: CASSQDIASHEQFF. The CDR3 nucleotides are TGTGCCAGCAGCCAAGATATCGCGTCCCATGAGCAGTTCTTC. This chain joins TRBV14 and TRBJ2-1, with unresolved D. Germline V gives CDR1 SGHDN, CDR2 FVKESK. CDR3 length equals 14 residues. Trimming removed 0 bases from V and 8 bases from J, with 11 bases in between.

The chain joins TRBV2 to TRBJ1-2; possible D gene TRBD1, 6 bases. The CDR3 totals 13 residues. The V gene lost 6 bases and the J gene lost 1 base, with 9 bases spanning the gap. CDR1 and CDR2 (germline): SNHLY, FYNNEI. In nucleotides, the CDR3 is TGTGCCAGCAGGGACAGAGTTAACTATGGCTACACCTTC. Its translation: CASRDRVNYGYTF.

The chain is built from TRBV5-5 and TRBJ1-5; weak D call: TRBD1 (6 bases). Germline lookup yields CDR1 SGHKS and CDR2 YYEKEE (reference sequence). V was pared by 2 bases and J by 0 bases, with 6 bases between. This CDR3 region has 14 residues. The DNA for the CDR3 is TGTGCCAGCAGCTTACAGGGTAGCAATCAGCCCCAGCATTTT. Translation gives CASSLQGSNQPQHF.

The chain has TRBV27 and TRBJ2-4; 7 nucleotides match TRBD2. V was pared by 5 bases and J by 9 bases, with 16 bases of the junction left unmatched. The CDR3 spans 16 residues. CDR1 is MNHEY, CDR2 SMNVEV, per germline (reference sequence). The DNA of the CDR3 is TGTGCCAGCAGTGCCCCGCCTGGACTAGGTAATAGCATTCAGTACTTC. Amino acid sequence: CASSAPPGLGNSIQYF.

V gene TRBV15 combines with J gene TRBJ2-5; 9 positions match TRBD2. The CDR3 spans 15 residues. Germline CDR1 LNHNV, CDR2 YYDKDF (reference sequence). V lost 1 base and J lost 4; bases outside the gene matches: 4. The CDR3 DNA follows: TGTGCCACCAGCAGAGTTGATAGCGGGAGAGAGACCCAGTACTTC. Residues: CATSRVDSGRETQYF.

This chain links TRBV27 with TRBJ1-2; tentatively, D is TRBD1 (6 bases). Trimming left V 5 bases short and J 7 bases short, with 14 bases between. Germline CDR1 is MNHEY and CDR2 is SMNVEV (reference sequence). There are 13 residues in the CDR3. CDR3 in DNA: TGTGCCAGCAGTCCACGGGGGGCGTTTGGCTACACCTTC. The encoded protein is CASSPRGAFGYTF.

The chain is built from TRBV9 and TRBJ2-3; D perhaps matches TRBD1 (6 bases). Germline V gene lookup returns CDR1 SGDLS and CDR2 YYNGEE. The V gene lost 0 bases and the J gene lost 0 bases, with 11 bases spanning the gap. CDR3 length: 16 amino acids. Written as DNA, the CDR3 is TGTGCCAGCAGCGTAGGGGGGCGTGAAAGCACAGATACGCAGTATTTT. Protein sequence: CASSVGGRESTDTQYF.

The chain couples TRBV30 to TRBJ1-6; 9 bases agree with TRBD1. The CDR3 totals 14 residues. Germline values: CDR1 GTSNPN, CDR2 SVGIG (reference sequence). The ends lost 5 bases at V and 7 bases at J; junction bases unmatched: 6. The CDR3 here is CAWQGDRVNSPLHF. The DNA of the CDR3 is TGTGCCTGGCAGGGGGACAGGGTGAATTCACCCCTCCACTTT.

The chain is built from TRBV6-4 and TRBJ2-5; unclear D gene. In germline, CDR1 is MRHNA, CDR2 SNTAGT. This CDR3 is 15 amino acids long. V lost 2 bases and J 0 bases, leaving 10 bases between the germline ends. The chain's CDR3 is CASSDGQVYQETQYF. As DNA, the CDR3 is TGTGCCAGCAGTGACGGGCAGGTATACCAAGAGACCCAGTACTTC.

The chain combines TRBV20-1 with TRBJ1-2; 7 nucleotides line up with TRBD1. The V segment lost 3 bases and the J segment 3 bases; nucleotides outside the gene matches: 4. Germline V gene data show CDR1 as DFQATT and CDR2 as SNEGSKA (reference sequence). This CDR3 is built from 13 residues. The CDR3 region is CSASGQGDYGYTF. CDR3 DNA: TGCAGTGCTAGTGGGCAGGGGGACTATGGCTACACCTTC.

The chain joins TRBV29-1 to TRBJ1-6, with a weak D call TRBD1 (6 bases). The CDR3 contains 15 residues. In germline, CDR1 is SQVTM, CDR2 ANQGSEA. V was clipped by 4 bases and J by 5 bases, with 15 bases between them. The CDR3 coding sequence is TGCAGCGTTGGGGAAGGGGGTACAAATAATTCACCCCTCCACTTT. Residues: CSVGEGGTNNSPLHF.

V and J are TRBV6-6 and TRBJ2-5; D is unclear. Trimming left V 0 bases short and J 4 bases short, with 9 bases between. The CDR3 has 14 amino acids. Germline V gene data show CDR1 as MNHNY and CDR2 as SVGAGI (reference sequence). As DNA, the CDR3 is TGTGCCAGCAGTTACTCTTTGAGTGGAGAGACCCAGTACTTC. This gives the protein CASSYSLSGETQYF.

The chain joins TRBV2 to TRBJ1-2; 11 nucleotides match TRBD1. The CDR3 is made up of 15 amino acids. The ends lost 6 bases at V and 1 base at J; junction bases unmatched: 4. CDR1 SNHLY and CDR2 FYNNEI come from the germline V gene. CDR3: CASRADRGHNYGYTF. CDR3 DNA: TGTGCCAGCAGGGCGGACAGGGGGCATAACTATGGCTACACCTTC. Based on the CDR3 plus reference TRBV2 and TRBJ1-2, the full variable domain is EPEVTQTPSHQVTQMGQEVILRCVPISNHLYFYWYRQILGQKVEFLVSFYNNEISEKSEIFDDQFSVERPDGSNFTLKIRSTKLEDSAMYFCASRADRGHNYGYTFGSGTRLTVV.

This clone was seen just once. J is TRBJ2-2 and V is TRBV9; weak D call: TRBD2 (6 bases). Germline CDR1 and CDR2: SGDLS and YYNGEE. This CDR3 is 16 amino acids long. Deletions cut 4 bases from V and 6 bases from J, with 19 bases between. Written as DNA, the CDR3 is TGTGCCAGCAGCCCAGGGACCAGACTAGGTTCCGGGGAGCTGTTTTTT. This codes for CASSPGTRLGSGELFF. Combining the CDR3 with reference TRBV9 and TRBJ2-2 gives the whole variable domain DSGVTQTPKHLITATGQRVTLRCSPRSGDLSVYWYQQSLDQGLQFLIQYYNGEERAKGNILERFSAQQFPDLHSELNLSSLELGDSALYFCASSPGTRLGSGELFFGEGSRLTVL.

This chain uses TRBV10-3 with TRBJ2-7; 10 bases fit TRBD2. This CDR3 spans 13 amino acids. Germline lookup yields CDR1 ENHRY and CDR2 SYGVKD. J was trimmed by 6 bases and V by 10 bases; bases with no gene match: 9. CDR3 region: CASQAGGPIEQYF. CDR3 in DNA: TGTGCCAGCCAAGCGGGAGGGCCGATCGAGCAGTACTTC.